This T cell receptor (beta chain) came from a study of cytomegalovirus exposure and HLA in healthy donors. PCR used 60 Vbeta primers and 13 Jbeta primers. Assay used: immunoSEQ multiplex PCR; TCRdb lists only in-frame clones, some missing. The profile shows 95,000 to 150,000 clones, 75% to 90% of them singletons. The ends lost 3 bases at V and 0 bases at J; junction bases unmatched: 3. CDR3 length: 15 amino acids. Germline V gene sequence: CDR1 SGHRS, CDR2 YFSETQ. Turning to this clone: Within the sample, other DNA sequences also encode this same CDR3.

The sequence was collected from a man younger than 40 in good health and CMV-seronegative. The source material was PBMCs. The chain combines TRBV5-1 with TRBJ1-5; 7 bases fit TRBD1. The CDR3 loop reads CASSYGTDSNQPQHF. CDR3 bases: TGCGCCAGCAGCTACGGGACAGATAGCAATCAGCCCCAGCATTTT.